This TCR beta chain is from a study of T cell responses to AZD1222 COVID-19 vaccine. Study observations and caveats: There were mostly white British donors and more females than males, and clonal diversity was possibly underestimated. Seropositive at baseline were only 5 or 6 AZD1222 recipients. Only after the peak T cell response were repertoires sampled. Targets within unmutated variant regions were reportedly found for nearly half of spike-specific TCRs.

This clone has a single count. Its target is not known. Clones were sequenced by immunoSEQ multiplex PCR, and TCRdb holds only the in-frame ones, with some missing. The table records 150,000 or so clones, about 92% of them present only once. The receptor's source is an adult in good health. The sample here was peripheral blood, taken on day 0 of AZD1222 vaccination.

CDR3 region: CSGLRLGGETQYF. The CDR3 nucleotides are TGCAGCGGTCTACGTCTCGGTGGAGAGACCCAGTACTTC. The rearrangement links TRBV29-1 to TRBJ2-5; D gene unclear. Trimming took 7 bases from V and 4 from J, leaving 16 bases between them. The CDR3 contains 13 residues. The germline gives CDR1 SQVTM, CDR2 ANQGSEA.